This record concerns one T cell receptor beta chain sequence. Original analysis: Nucleated cell counts were estimated from reference gene primer amplification. Clones were read by immunoSEQ multiplex PCR, and TCRdb kept only the in-frame ones, dropping some. V, J and clone size are taken as reported in that table, and D and trimming were inferred from the DNA itself. The sample lists 200,000 or so clones, roughly 79% occurring once. The data belong to a study of blood T cell repertoires in COVID-19. V shed 4 bases and J 4 bases; nucleotides not matched to a gene: 10. The CDR3 runs to 16 residues. Germline CDR1 reads SGHRS; CDR2 reads YFSETQ.

The TCR sequence derives from a woman aged 80 or over with COVID-19, enrolled during active disease. Sequencing was done on a sample of peripheral blood. V is TRBV5-1 and J is TRBJ2-3, with TRBD2 identical over 9 bases. The CDR3 DNA sequence: TGCGCCAGCAGCCCCGGTGGCGGGGGGGCGTCAGATACGCAGTATTTT. Translated: CASSPGGGGASDTQYF.